One T cell receptor (beta chain) is described in this entry. In the original processing: Reference gene primer amplification yielded estimated nucleated cell counts. Produced via immunoSEQ multiplex PCR; TCRdb's table is partial and in-frame only. The V and J calls and clone size are taken from that table; D and trimming were inferred from the DNA. The sample consists of 35,000 to 45,000 clones, roughly nine tenths of them appearing once. These data are taken from a study of blood T cell repertoires in COVID-19. Study context: The origin of the acute and convalescent COVID-19 samples was the United States, Italy and Spain. T cells, B-cell-depleted T cells, or PBMCs supplied cDNA or gDNA.

Germline assignment: CDR1 LGHDT and CDR2 YNNKEL (reference sequence). V shed 4 bases and J shed 1 base, with 16 bases lying between them. The CDR3 spans 16 residues. This chain connects TRBV3-1 (or the pseudogene TRBV3-2) to TRBJ1-1, with a tentative D call TRBD1 (6 bases). The sequenced sample was peripheral blood. This receptor was obtained from a man between 65 and 85 years old with acute or convalescent COVID-19. Written as DNA, the CDR3 is TGTGCCAGCAGCCTCCTTCTACCGGGACAGAACACTGAAGCTTTCTTT. This translates into CASSLLLPGQNTEAFF.